The clone carrying this T cell receptor beta chain was recorded only once. These data are taken from a study of blood T cells in healthy people across ages. The CDR3 extends over 14 amino acids. Germline CDR1 and CDR2: MNHEY and SVGAGI. Trimming removed 7 bases from V and 6 bases from J; junction bases left unmatched: 12. For the second PCR, which ran for about 7 to 12 cycles, a sample-barcoded 5' primer and a J-beta primer mix were used. One entry per CDR3 protein results from TCRdb running MiXCR on the 5' RACE reads. The table has 1.4 million to 1.5 million distinct CDR3 sequences, approximately 38% seen once. The individuals who served as donors were healthy Caucasians living in Russia, aged about 6 to 90.

The sequencing sample was made of blood. The V call is TRBV6-5, the J call TRBJ2-7, with 7 bases aligning to TRBD1. The receptor's source is a woman in her late teens or twenties in good health. The CDR3 here is CASTKTTGYREQYF. CDR3 DNA sequence: TGTGCCAGCACTAAAACGACAGGGTATCGCGAGCAGTACTTC.